The 10 T cell receptor beta chains given below trace back to one sample, sequenced in a study of molecular identifiers for immune sequencing clone quantification. TCRdb fed the PCR reads into MiXCR, producing one record per CDR3 protein. The table has under 350,000 distinct CDR3 sequences, about 22% seen once. Sequencing input: naive CD8+ T cells from blood, with Jurkat cell RNA spiked in. Described subset: FACS-sorted CD8+CD4-CCR7+CD45RA+ naive T cells. All receptors come from a human donor in good health. Some libraries in this study had Jurkat cell RNA spiked in.

Turning to this clonotype: An end of the junction does not agree with germline; a read error may underlie this. The rearrangement uses TRBV25-1 and TRBJ2-2, with 11 nucleotides matching TRBD2. The CDR3 is made up of 20 amino acids. Germline assignment: CDR1 MGHDK and CDR2 SYGVNS. The CDR3: CASSEAEFGLAGTNTGELLF. CDR3 nucleotide sequence: TGTGCCAGCAGTGAAGCGGAGTTCGGACTAGCGGGTACGAACACCGGGGAGCTGCTTTTT.

With respect to this clonotype: A read error may be the cause here, since a much bigger clone is one base away. V gene TRBV24-1 combines with J gene TRBJ1-1; D not resolved. The V gene's germline CDR1 is KGHDR and CDR2 SFDVKD. CDR3 length: 13 amino acids. V dropped 7 bases and J dropped 3 bases, with 11 bases sitting between them. CDR3 nucleotides: TGTGCCACCAGGAGTGGTAAGGACACTGAAGCTTTCTTT. Amino acid sequence: CATRSGKDTEAFF.

Regarding this clonotype: One end of the junction is discordant with germline, which a read error may explain. The chain recombines TRBV9 with TRBJ2-3; 7 positions match TRBD1. This CDR3 spans 14 amino acids. Germline CDR1 is SGDLS and CDR2 is YYNGEE. CDR3: CTSSVSGGTDTQYF. CDR3 nucleotide sequence: TGTACCAGCAGCGTATCAGGGGGTACAGATACGCAGTATTTT. Looking up the rest from reference TRBV9 and TRBJ2-3 gives the full variable domain: DSGVTQTPKHLITATGQRVTLRCSPRSGDLSVYWYQQSLDQGLQFLIQYYNGEERAKGNILERFSAQQFPDLHSELNLSSLELGDSALYFCTSSVSGGTDTQYFGPGTRLTVL.

For this clonotype: A read error may be the cause here, since a much bigger clone is one base away. This chain links TRBV28 with TRBJ2-5; D is perhaps TRBD1 (5 bases). Germline loops: CDR1 MDHEN, CDR2 SYDVKM. The CDR3 contains 17 residues. The V gene lost 3 bases and the J gene lost 5 bases, with 22 bases spanning the gap. Here the CDR3 DNA reads TGTGCCAGCAGTTTCAAAGTCGAGGACAACCCCGATGAGACCCAGTACTTC. Translation gives CASSFKVEDNPDETQYF.

This clonotype was picked up many times. The gene calls are TRBV20-1 and TRBJ2-7; D may correspond to TRBD1 or TRBD2 (5 bases each). Trimming shortened V by 4 bases and J by 5 bases, and 21 bases separated the two germline ends. This CDR3 spans 15 amino acids. CDR1 and CDR2 from the germline V gene are DFQATT and SNEGSKA (reference sequence). CDR3 DNA: TGCAGTGCTAAAATACCCGGGACCGCCTTTGACGAGCAGTACTTC. Translated, it gives CSAKIPGTAFDEQYF.

This clonotype occurred many times. This chain joins TRBV28 and TRBJ2-3; D might be TRBD2 (6 bases). The CDR3 totals 15 residues. Germline V CDR1 and CDR2: MDHEN, SYDVKM. V was cut by 3 bases and J by 2 bases, with 12 bases left in between. This CDR3 is CASSLGGPYTDTQYF. The CDR3 bases are TGTGCCAGCAGTTTGGGAGGTCCCTACACAGATACGCAGTATTTT.

This clonotype was seen only a few times. This chain links TRBV24-1 with TRBJ2-7; D remains unclear. V was clipped by 3 bases and J by 2 bases, with 10 bases between them. Germline CDR1 is KGHDR and CDR2 is SFDVKD. The CDR3 is 14 amino acids. The CDR3 region has the DNA TGTGCCACCAGTGATGCGGCCATTCCCTACGAGCAGTACTTC. It codes for CATSDAAIPYEQYF.

The count of this clonotype is one. A read error is possible here, since a much larger clone lies one base away. The chain couples TRBV6-5 to TRBJ2-7, with TRBD2 as a possible D gene (5 bases). The germline gives CDR1 MNHEY, CDR2 SVGAGI. This CDR3 contains 12 residues. The CDR3, as DNA: TGTGCCAGCGGTTACGGGGTGGGCGAGCAGTACTTC. It codes for CASGYGVGEQYF.

This clonotype appeared a few times. This chain links TRBV6-2 or TRBV6-3 with TRBJ2-3, with a weak D call TRBD2 (6 bases). The V and J ends lost 10 bases and 6 bases respectively, with 11 bases between them. CDR3 length equals 11 residues. Germline CDR1 MNHEY, CDR2 SVGEGT. The CDR3 loop is CATALADTQYF. CDR3 coding DNA: TGTGCCACAGCGCTAGCGGATACGCAGTATTTT.

This clonotype was seen ten or more times. The chain combines TRBV27 with TRBJ2-4; weak D call: TRBD1 (6 bases). The CDR3 extends over 14 amino acids. CDR1 is MNHEY, CDR2 SMNVEV, per germline (reference sequence). V was shortened by 6 bases and J by 8 bases, with 17 bases between the two germline ends. The CDR3 region has the DNA TGTGCCAGCAGAAGCTCTGGGGGCGGGCACATTCAGTACTTC. Amino acids: CASRSSGGGHIQYF.